This TCR beta chain originates from a study of regulatory T cells in long-lasting Graves disease. This clonotype was seen at least ten times. Its target is not known. As to time point: newly diagnosed GD, antithyroid drugs for less than 3 months. There was RNA extracted from PBMCs, and the TCR library was made from it. General study findings and limits: The study found lower TCR diversity in persistent Graves' patients than in newly diagnosed ones.

Researchers made TCR beta libraries by using iRepertoire HTBI primers and running Arm-PCR on CDR3 regions. TCRdb re-called the multiplex PCR reads with MiXCR, one entry per CDR3 protein. The table shows 450,000 to 600,000 distinct CDR3 sequences, with around 15% occurring only once. Trimming at V came to 4 bases and at J to 2 bases, leaving 6 bases not matched to a gene. Germline loops: CDR1 LGHDT, CDR2 YNNKEL (reference sequence). This CDR3 is 15 amino acids long. The same sample was also used in a study of T cells in Graves' hyperthyroidism and ophthalmopathy.

This receptor was taken from a man aged 35 to 55 with Graves disease. The sample in question was peripheral blood mononuclear cells (PBMCs), obtained at new diagnosis, from a patient treated with antithyroid drugs. The chain links TRBV3-1 to TRBJ2-3, with 7 bases that match TRBD1. The CDR3 protein is CASSPWTGDTDTQYF. The CDR3 DNA follows: TGTGCCAGCAGCCCGTGGACAGGAGACACAGATACGCAGTATTTT.